This T cell receptor (beta chain) appears in the sequencing data of a study of cytomegalovirus exposure and HLA in healthy donors. Whole-study results and caveats: TCR beta V segments were, for the most part, productive about 90% or about 30% of the time in an earlier analysis.

Concerning this clone itself: Its antigen is unknown.

In the PCR, 60 Vbeta and 13 Jbeta primers were used. Assay used: immunoSEQ multiplex PCR; TCRdb lists only in-frame clones, some missing. The sample comprises 170,000 or so clones, around three quarters of which are singletons, and under 0.8% rests with the top ten. This CDR3 region has 16 residues. The ends lost 4 bases at V and 0 bases at J; junction bases unmatched: 8. Germline loops: CDR1 MGHRA, CDR2 YSYEKL. The receptor was isolated from a boy younger than 18 in good health and CMV-seronegative. What was sequenced was PBMCs. This chain connects TRBV4-1 to TRBJ1-2, with 7 bases lining up with TRBD1. The CDR3 coding sequence is TGCGCCAGCAGCCCTACCGGGACAGAGACTAACTATGGCTACACCTTC. This codes for CASSPTGTETNYGYTF.